The 15 T cell receptor beta chains given below trace back to one sample, sequenced in a study of blood T cell repertoires in COVID-19. Measured with immunoSEQ multiplex PCR; TCRdb has only the in-frame clones, and not every one. The table lists 200,000 to 250,000 clones, around 82% of them singletons. The specimen sequenced was peripheral blood. These TCRs come from a woman aged 70-85 years with acute or convalescent COVID-19.

The rearrangement joins TRBV2 to TRBJ1-1; D may be TRBD1 (5 bases). V was clipped by 6 bases and J by 1 base, with 15 bases between them. Germline CDR1 SNHLY, CDR2 FYNNEI. The CDR3 extends over 15 amino acids. CDR3 sequence (DNA): TGTGCCAGCAGCGCCGGACACACCTCGAACACTGAAGCTTTCTTT. It is translated as CASSAGHTSNTEAFF.

V is TRBV6-5 and J is TRBJ2-3, with 9 positions matching TRBD2. The ends lost 0 bases at V and 4 bases at J; junction bases unmatched: 5. The CDR3 length is 16 residues. The germline V gene has CDR1 MNHEY and CDR2 SVGAGI. CDR3: CASSYSSGGHPDTQYF. The CDR3 nucleotides read TGTGCCAGCAGTTACTCGAGCGGGGGGCACCCAGATACGCAGTATTTT.

The rearrangement joins TRBV29-1 to TRBJ2-2, with TRBD2 identical over 10 bases. Unmatched junction bases numbered 7, after V lost 4 bases and J lost 2 bases. The germline V gene encodes CDR1 SQVTM and CDR2 ANQGSEA. The length of the CDR3 is 16 residues. The DNA of the CDR3 is TGCAGCGTTGGAGGGCTAGCGGGGGCTAACACCGGGGAGCTGTTTTTT. Amino acids: CSVGGLAGANTGELFF.

This clone was seen only once. The chain carries TRBV4-1 and TRBJ2-7; 7 bases agree with TRBD1. V was pared by 0 bases and J by 6 bases, with 11 bases of the junction left unmatched. CDR3 length: 16 amino acids. From germline, CDR1 is MGHRA and CDR2 YSYEKL. The DNA for the CDR3 is TGCGCCAGCAGCCAAGATTGGAGGACAGGCCTCGGCGAGCAGTACTTC. It specifies CASSQDWRTGLGEQYF.

The chain has TRBV24-1 and TRBJ1-3; D perhaps matches TRBD1 (6 bases). The germline gives CDR1 KGHDR, CDR2 SFDVKD. V was trimmed by 5 bases and J by 0 bases, leaving 16 bases between them. This CDR3 is 17 amino acids long. The CDR3 sequence is CATSGLRDIDSGNTIYF. CDR3 sequence (DNA): TGTGCCACCAGTGGACTACGGGACATCGACTCTGGAAACACCATATATTTT.

The chain employs TRBV29-1 and TRBJ1-2; TRBD1 is a possible D gene (5 bases). Germline-derived CDR1 and CDR2 are SQVTM and ANQGSEA. V gave up 5 bases and J gave up 5 bases, with 15 bases separating them. The CDR3 consists of 13 residues. The CDR3 loop reads CSVLQAGKYGYTF. The CDR3 region has the DNA TGCAGCGTTCTTCAGGCAGGGAAGTATGGCTACACCTTC.

The rearrangement joins TRBV27 to TRBJ2-1; TRBD1 matches at 8 bases. Germline loops: CDR1 MNHEY, CDR2 SMNVEV (reference sequence). The CDR3 totals 18 residues. The J segment lost 3 bases and the V segment lost 3 bases, leaving 13 bases of the junction unmatched. The CDR3 is CASSLGTGKRRVYNEQFF. The CDR3 DNA is TGTGCCAGCAGTTTGGGGACAGGCAAGCGTAGGGTCTACAATGAGCAGTTCTTC.

The chain carries TRBV2 and TRBJ1-2, with D maybe TRBD1 (6 bases). V lost 1 base and J 1 base, leaving 10 bases between the germline ends. The CDR3 has 15 amino acids. CDR1 SNHLY and CDR2 FYNNEI come from the germline V gene. The CDR3 spells CASSEGTAFNYGYTF. CDR3 sequence (DNA): TGTGCCAGCAGTGAAGGGACAGCCTTTAACTATGGCTACACCTTC.

This clone has a handful of counts. The chain employs TRBV12-3 or TRBV12-4 and TRBJ1-1; 9 bases are shared with TRBD1. The CDR3 totals 13 residues. V lost 5 bases, J lost 9 bases, and 7 bases stayed unmatched. CDR3 bases: TGTGCCAGCAGTCCCCGGACAGGGGACAAAGCTTTCTTT. It is translated as CASSPRTGDKAFF.

This chain joins TRBV2 and TRBJ2-3; D not resolved. Trimming pared 7 bases from V and 6 bases from J, leaving 23 bases between. CDR1 is SNHLY, CDR2 FYNNEI, per germline. The CDR3 is 16 residues long. The CDR3 DNA sequence: TGTGCCAGCACCCCGACGGGTCCTGTCTCCGGGGATACGCAGTATTTT. Its protein is CASTPTGPVSGDTQYF.

The chain links TRBV5-1 to TRBJ2-5, with TRBD2 matching 12 bases. Germline assignment: CDR1 SGHRS and CDR2 YFSETQ. The CDR3 sequence is 17 residues long. V lost 1 base and J lost 2; bases outside the gene matches: 6. CDR3 region: CASSLPLLAGGQETQYF. The CDR3 bases are TGCGCCAGCAGCTTGCCATTACTAGCGGGGGGACAAGAGACCCAGTACTTC.

CDR3 sequence (DNA): TGTGCCACCTCTCGGGGGGGGAATCTCCAAGAGACCCAGTACTTC. Translated, it gives CATSRGGNLQETQYF. This sequence joins TRBV24-1 and TRBJ2-5; 8 positions agree with TRBD2. The CDR3 has 15 amino acids. The germline CDR1 and CDR2 sequences are KGHDR and SFDVKD. With 9 bases clipped from V and 1 base from J, the junction kept 9 bases outside the gene matches.

This clone appeared once. The junction departs from germline at one end; a sequencing error may be responsible. The chain employs TRBV19 and TRBJ2-7; 11 bases line up with TRBD1. The CDR3 runs 15 residues. The germline CDR1 and CDR2 sequences are LNHDA and SQIVND (reference sequence). The CDR3 sequence: CASSIGDRGSSEQYF. CDR3 DNA sequence: TGTGCCAGTAGTATCGGGGACAGGGGGTCCTCCGAGCAGTACTTC.

The chain couples TRBV24-1 to TRBJ1-2; the D is unclear. This CDR3 has 11 amino acids. V was trimmed by 7 bases and J by 2 bases, leaving 4 bases between them. In germline, CDR1 is KGHDR, CDR2 SFDVKD. The CDR3 loop reads CATRANYGYTF. As DNA, the CDR3 is TGTGCCACCAGAGCAAACTATGGCTACACCTTC.

CDR3 region: CASSAQPGTGSTDTQYF. The CDR3 region has the DNA TGTGCCAGTAGTGCCCAGCCCGGGACAGGAAGCACAGATACGCAGTATTTT. V and J are TRBV19 and TRBJ2-3; 8 bases fit TRBD1. The length of the CDR3 is 17 residues. Losses at the gene ends were 5 bases for V and 0 bases for J; bases not matched to a gene: 10. Germline CDR1 LNHDA, CDR2 SQIVND (reference sequence). Full variable domain (outside the CDR3, taken from reference TRBV19 and TRBJ2-3): DGGITQSPKYLFRKEGQNVTLSCEQNLNHDAMYWYRQDPGQGLRLIYYSQIVNDFQKGDIAEGYSVSREKKESFPLTVTSAQKNPTAFYLCASSAQPGTGSTDTQYFGPGTRLTVL.